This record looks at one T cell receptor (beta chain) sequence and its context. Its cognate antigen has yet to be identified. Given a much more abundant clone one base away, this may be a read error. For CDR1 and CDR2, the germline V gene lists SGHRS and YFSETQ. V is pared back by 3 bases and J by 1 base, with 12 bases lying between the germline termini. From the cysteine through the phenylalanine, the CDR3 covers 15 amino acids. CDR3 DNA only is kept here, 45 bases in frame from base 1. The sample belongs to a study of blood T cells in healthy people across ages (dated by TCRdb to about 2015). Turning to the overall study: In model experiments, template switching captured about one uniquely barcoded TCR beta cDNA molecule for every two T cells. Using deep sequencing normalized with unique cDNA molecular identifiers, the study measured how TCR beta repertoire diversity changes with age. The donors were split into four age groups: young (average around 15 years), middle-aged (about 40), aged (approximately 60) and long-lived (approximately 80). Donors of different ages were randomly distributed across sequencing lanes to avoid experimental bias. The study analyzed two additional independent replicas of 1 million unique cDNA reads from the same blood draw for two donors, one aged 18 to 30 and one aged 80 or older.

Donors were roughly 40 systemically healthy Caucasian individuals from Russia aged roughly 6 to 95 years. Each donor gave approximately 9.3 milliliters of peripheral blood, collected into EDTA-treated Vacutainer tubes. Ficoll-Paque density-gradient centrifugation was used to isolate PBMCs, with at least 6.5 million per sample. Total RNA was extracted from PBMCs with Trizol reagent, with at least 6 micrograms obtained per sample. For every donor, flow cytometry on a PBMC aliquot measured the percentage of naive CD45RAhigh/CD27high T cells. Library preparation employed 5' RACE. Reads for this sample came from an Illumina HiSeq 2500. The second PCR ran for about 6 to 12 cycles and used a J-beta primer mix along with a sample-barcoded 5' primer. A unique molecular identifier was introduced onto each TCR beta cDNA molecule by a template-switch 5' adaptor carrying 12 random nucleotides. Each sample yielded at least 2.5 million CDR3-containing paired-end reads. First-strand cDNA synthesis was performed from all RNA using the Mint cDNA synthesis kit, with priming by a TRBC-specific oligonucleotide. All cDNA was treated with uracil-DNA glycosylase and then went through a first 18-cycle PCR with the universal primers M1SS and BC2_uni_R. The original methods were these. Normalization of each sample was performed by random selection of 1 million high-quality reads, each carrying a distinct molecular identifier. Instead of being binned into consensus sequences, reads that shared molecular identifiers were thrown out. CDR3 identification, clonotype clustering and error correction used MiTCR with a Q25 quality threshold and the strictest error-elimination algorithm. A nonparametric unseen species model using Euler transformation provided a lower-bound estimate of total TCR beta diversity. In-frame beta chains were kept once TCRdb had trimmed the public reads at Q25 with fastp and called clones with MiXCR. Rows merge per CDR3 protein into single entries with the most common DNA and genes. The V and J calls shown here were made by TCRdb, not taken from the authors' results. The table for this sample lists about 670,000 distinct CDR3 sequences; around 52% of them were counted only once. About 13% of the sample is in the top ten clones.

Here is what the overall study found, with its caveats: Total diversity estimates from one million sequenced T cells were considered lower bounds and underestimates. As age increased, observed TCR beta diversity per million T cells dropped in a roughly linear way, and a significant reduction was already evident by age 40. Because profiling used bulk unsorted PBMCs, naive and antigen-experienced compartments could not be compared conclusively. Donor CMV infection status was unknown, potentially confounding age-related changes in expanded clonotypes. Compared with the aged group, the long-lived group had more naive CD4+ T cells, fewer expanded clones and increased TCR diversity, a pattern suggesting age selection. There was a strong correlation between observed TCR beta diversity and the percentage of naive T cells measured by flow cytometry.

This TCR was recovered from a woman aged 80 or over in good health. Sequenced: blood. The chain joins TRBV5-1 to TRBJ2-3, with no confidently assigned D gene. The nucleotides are TGCGCCAGCAGCTATTTGGGCCGCCGCACAGATACGCAGTATTTT. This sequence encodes CASSYLGRRTDTQYF.